This T cell receptor (beta chain) came from a study of post-analysis software for immune sequencing data. From germline, CDR1 is MNHGY and CDR2 SVAAGI. The CDR3 consists of 17 residues. The trim removed 5 bases at V and 3 bases at J, leaving 12 bases unmatched. General observations from the study: A handful of TRBV segments appeared more often in patients than in controls, and TRBV5-6, TRBV5-1 and TRBV20-1 were among these. The normalized Chao1 diversity of multiple sclerosis patients was significantly lower than that of controls.

Incorporated into the TCR beta cDNA libraries were unique molecular identifiers, which served to reduce PCR and sequencing biases. Around 450,000 cDNA molecules were recovered from an input of roughly 0.85 to 10 million T cells. Each CDR3 protein is one row after TCRdb ran MiXCR on the PCR reads. The sample gives 740,000 or so distinct CDR3 sequences, around 53% of which show up once; 4.6% is in the top ten. A word on this clonotype: Its specificity is not known.

V gene TRBV6-9 combines with J gene TRBJ2-7, with TRBD2 identical over 11 bases. Sequenced: blood. The receptor was derived from a girl between 10 and 17 years old with multiple sclerosis. The CDR3 sequence: CASSPELAGGQDYEQYF. The CDR3 coding sequence is TGTGCCAGCAGTCCCGAATTAGCGGGAGGGCAGGACTACGAGCAGTACTTC.